The sequence of this T cell receptor beta chain was determined in a study of T cell responses to AZD1222 COVID-19 vaccine. Study outcomes and limitations: Following two doses of AZD1222, Spike-specific TCR breadth and depth rose. The donor cohort was predominantly white British with a female majority, and clonal diversity may have been underestimated. Seropositivity was recorded at baseline in only 6 or 7 AZD1222 recipients. Targeting of unmutated variant regions was reportedly seen in nearly half of spike-specific TCRs.

Note on this clone: Its antigen is unknown.

The table came from immunoSEQ multiplex PCR; TCRdb's copy has only in-frame clones and leaves some out. The repertoire consists of 150,000 or so clones, with approximately 87% occurring once and the leading ten covering 5% to 6%. The CDR3 contains 12 residues. V lost 5 bases to trimming and J lost 5 bases, with 13 bases between them. Germline V gene data show CDR1 as GTSNPN and CDR2 as SVGIG (reference sequence). This chain connects TRBV30 to TRBJ2-7, with a tentative D call TRBD2 (5 bases). The sequenced sample was peripheral blood, obtained on day 0 of MenACWY control vaccination. This TCR was recovered from an adult in good health. This chain's CDR3 is CAWGLESDEQYF. The CDR3 nucleotides are TGTGCCTGGGGACTGGAGTCCGACGAGCAGTACTTC.